This TCR beta chain was captured in a study of blood T cell repertoires in COVID-19. The CDR3 consists of 15 residues. Trimming took off 5 bases at V and 6 bases at J, with 16 bases between the two ends. Germline V gene data show CDR1 as SEHNR and CDR2 as FQNEAQ (reference sequence). Measured with immunoSEQ multiplex PCR; TCRdb has only the in-frame clones, and not every one. The sample carries roughly 120,000 clones, 90% recorded once. The rearrangement joins TRBV7-9 to TRBJ2-2, with D perhaps matching TRBD1 (6 bases). Sequencing used peripheral blood. This TCR derives from a human donor with active COVID-19. The donor label of this sample is uncertain. The chain's CDR3 is CASSTNFRTAGELFF. The CDR3 nucleotides are TGTGCCAGCAGCACCAACTTTCGGACAGCCGGGGAGCTGTTTTTT.